The T cell receptor beta chain under discussion was sequenced for a study of blood T cells in healthy people across ages. About the research overall: Per every two T cells, about one barcoded beta molecule was captured by template switching.

The length of the CDR3 is 16 residues. Germline loops: CDR1 SEHNR, CDR2 FQNEAQ (reference sequence). The ends were cut back, 3 bases at V and 2 bases at J, with 11 bases in the middle. Combining a sample-barcoded 5' primer with a J-beta primer mix, a second PCR ran for roughly 7 to 12 cycles. TCRdb called the 5' RACE reads again in MiXCR, with one record for every CDR3 protein. The table shows about 800,000 distinct CDR3 sequences, with 25% occurring only once. These data are also associated with another study on T cells of mothers and their children.

This receptor was obtained from a boy aged 10-17 years in good health. The chain carries TRBV7-9 and TRBJ2-6; the D is unclear. The sequencing input was blood. The CDR3: CASSLNLRPGANVLTF. The CDR3 region has the DNA TGTGCCAGCAGCTTGAATTTGCGCCCTGGGGCCAACGTCCTGACTTTC.